What follows describes a single T cell receptor (beta chain). The antigen remains undetermined. 60 Vbeta and 13 Jbeta primers were used in PCR. Clones were sequenced by immunoSEQ multiplex PCR, and TCRdb holds only the in-frame ones, with some missing. This table holds over 70,000 clones, about three quarters found once. This sample was taken from a study of cytomegalovirus exposure and HLA in healthy donors. Whole-study context: An early release of data contained about 85 million unique TCRs, which came from HLA-typed donors.

Germline CDR1 is MGHDK and CDR2 is SYGVNS. The CDR3 is 14 amino acids. V lost 6 bases and J 1 base, leaving 10 bases between the germline ends. Findings of the study overall: Accurate HLA-A and HLA-B prediction from TCR beta sequences was reported for most subjects.

This sequence was found in a man aged 50-60 years in good health and CMV-seropositive. Input material: PBMCs. The rearrangement joins TRBV25-1 to TRBJ1-3; D gene ambiguous. This chain's CDR3 is CASSPRGSGNTIYF. In nucleotides, the CDR3 is TGTGCCAGCAGCCCTCGAGGGTCTGGAAACACCATATATTTT.